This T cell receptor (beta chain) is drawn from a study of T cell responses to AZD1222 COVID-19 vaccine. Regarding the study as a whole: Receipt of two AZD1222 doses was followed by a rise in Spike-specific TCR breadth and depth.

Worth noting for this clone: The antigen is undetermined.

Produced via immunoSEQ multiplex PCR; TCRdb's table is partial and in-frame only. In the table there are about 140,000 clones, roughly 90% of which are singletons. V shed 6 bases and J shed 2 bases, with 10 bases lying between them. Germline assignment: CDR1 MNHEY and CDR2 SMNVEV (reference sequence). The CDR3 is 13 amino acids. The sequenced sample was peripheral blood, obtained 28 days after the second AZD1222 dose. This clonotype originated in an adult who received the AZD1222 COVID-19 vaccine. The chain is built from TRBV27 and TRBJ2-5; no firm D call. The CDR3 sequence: CASRVRAQETQYF. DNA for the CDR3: TGTGCCAGCAGGGTCCGCGCTCAAGAGACCCAGTACTTC.